This entry lists 8 T cell receptor beta chains sequenced from one sample in a study of blood T cell repertoires in COVID-19. Using immunoSEQ multiplex PCR, the repertoire was profiled, and TCRdb retains in-frame clones only, with some absent. The sample lists over 600,000 clones, 75% to 90% occurring once. Sequenced sample: peripheral blood. These receptor sequences come from a woman aged 18-30 years with acute or convalescent COVID-19.

The J gene is TRBJ2-5, the V gene TRBV6-1, with TRBD1 as a possible D gene (6 bases). This CDR3 spans 15 amino acids. The V end lost 1 base, the J end lost 4 bases, and 13 bases lay between the germline ends. Germline V gene data show CDR1 as MNHNS and CDR2 as SASEGT. CDR3 bases: TGTGCCAGCAGTGAAGTGTCGGGGACATCAGAGACCCAGTACTTC. As protein: CASSEVSGTSETQYF.

Here the CDR3 DNA reads TGTGCCAGCAGCCAAGCTTTTGGACTAGCGGGGGCCCTCTACGAGCAGTACTTC. Translation: CASSQAFGLAGALYEQYF. The V call is TRBV14, the J call TRBJ2-7, with 13 bases fitting TRBD2. With V trimmed by 1 base and J by 3 bases, 9 bases remained unmatched. Germline CDR1 is SGHDN and CDR2 is FVKESK. The CDR3 sequence is 18 residues long.

This clone has just one count. The chain employs TRBV14 and TRBJ1-4; weak D call: TRBD1 (5 bases). Germline CDR1 is SGHDN and CDR2 is FVKESK. This CDR3 contains 16 residues. The ends were cut back, 3 bases at V and 2 bases at J, with 13 bases in the middle. This CDR3 reads CASSQLTGGTNEKLFF. The CDR3 DNA is TGTGCCAGCAGCCAGCTAACCGGGGGGACTAATGAAAAACTGTTTTTT.

The rearrangement joins TRBV5-5 to TRBJ2-1; 11 bases are a match to TRBD2. CDR1 is SGHKS, CDR2 YYEKEE, per germline (reference sequence). This CDR3 has 16 residues. V was pared by 4 bases and J by 7 bases, with 10 bases of the junction left unmatched. CDR3 sequence: CASSAHVAGGPNEQFF. CDR3 DNA sequence: TGTGCCAGCAGCGCTCATGTAGCGGGGGGGCCGAATGAGCAGTTCTTC.

This clone appeared a single time. The chain joins TRBV19 to TRBJ1-5, with TRBD1 identical over 9 bases. Germline values: CDR1 LNHDA, CDR2 SQIVND (reference sequence). The CDR3 runs 16 residues. V was pared by 10 bases and J by 2 bases, with 12 bases of the junction left unmatched. The CDR3 spells CATGTGRTTGNQPQHF. DNA for the CDR3: TGTGCCACCGGGACAGGGCGAACGACGGGCAATCAGCCCCAGCATTTT.

This clone was recorded once. The chain recombines TRBV12-3 or TRBV12-4 with TRBJ2-3, with D possibly being TRBD1 (5 bases). V was trimmed by 8 bases and J by 0 bases, leaving 9 bases between them. The length of the CDR3 is 13 residues. The CDR3 loop reads CASGATSTDTQYF. The CDR3 region has the DNA TGTGCCAGCGGGGCCACTAGCACAGATACGCAGTATTTT.

V usage is TRBV10-3 and J usage is TRBJ2-7; 8 bases map to TRBD1. J was trimmed by 2 bases and V by 3 bases; bases with no gene match: 6. The CDR3 runs to 15 residues. Germline V gene sequence: CDR1 ENHRY, CDR2 SYGVKD. CDR3 protein: CAISEKDRVTYEQYF. The CDR3, as DNA: TGTGCCATCAGTGAAAAGGACAGGGTCACCTACGAGCAGTACTTC.

This clone was seen only a few times. The chain combines TRBV29-1 with TRBJ1-1; D might be TRBD1 (6 bases). Germline CDR1 SQVTM, CDR2 ANQGSEA. Trimming cost V 6 bases and J 1 base, with 15 bases left between them. The CDR3 spans 14 residues. The CDR3 is CSVQGTTKNTEAFF. The CDR3 DNA is TGCAGCGTCCAGGGGACAACGAAGAACACTGAAGCTTTCTTT.